The rows below give T cell receptor beta chains drawn from one sample of a study of CD8 T cells in ankylosing spondylitis. TCRdb re-called the 5' RACE reads with MiXCR, one entry per CDR3 protein. The repertoire has a few hundred thousand distinct CDR3 sequences, over 9.5% of them found once; the top ten carry around 7%. Sequenced input: blood, either unsorted or a sorted T cell fraction (not recorded which). The receptors were sampled from a male donor with ankylosing spondylitis. CDR3s include the opening cysteine and the closing phenylalanine or tryptophan. D genes are given only for firm matches. Not every row has a clone size; where given, it reads once, few, many or a size class.

J gene: TRBJ2-7; clone size: many; D gene: TRBD2; V gene: TRBV7-9; CDR3 protein: CASSLSGTSRTYEQYF; CDR3 DNA: TGTGCCAGCAGCTTATCCGGGACTAGCAGAACCTACGAGCAGTACTTC
J gene: TRBJ2-1; clone size: many; D gene: NA; V gene: TRBV29-1; CDR3 protein: CSVDQKVGEQFF; CDR3 DNA: TGCAGCGTTGATCAGAAGGTGGGTGAGCAGTTCTTC
J gene: TRBJ2-2; clone size: few; D gene: NA; V gene: TRBV5-1; CDR3 protein: CASSPWRGLDTGELFF; CDR3 DNA: TGCGCCAGCAGTCCCTGGAGGGGGCTGGACACCGGGGAGCTGTTTTTT
J gene: TRBJ2-5; clone size: many; D gene: NA; V gene: TRBV20-1; CDR3 protein: CSGLQKETQYF; CDR3 DNA: TGCAGTGGTTTACAGAAAGAGACCCAGTACTTC
J gene: TRBJ2-3; clone size: NA; D gene: TRBD2; V gene: TRBV28; CDR3 protein: CASSSLAGGQDTQYF; CDR3 DNA: TGTGCCAGCAGTTCCTTAGCGGGAGGGCAAGATACGCAGTATTTT
J gene: TRBJ1-5; clone size: NA; D gene: TRBD1; V gene: TRBV20-1; CDR3 protein: CSATGGKQPQHF; CDR3 DNA: TGCAGTGCCACAGGGGGCAAACAGCCCCAGCATTTT
J gene: TRBJ1-1; clone size: few; D gene: NA; V gene: TRBV5-1; CDR3 protein: CASSPEGRGTEAFF; CDR3 DNA: TGCGCCAGCAGCCCGGAGGGCAGGGGCACTGAAGCTTTCTTT
J gene: TRBJ2-7; clone size: NA; D gene: TRBD1; V gene: TRBV30; CDR3 protein: CAWSEEGGTGSYEQYF; CDR3 DNA: TGTGCCTGGAGTGAGGAAGGGGGGACAGGGTCGTACGAGCAGTACTTC
J gene: TRBJ2-1; clone size: few; D gene: NA; V gene: TRBV28; CDR3 protein: CASSPTTRSYNEQFF; CDR3 DNA: TGTGCCAGCAGCCCGACTACCCGCTCCTACAATGAGCAGTTCTTC
J gene: TRBJ2-1; clone size: few; D gene: NA; V gene: TRBV2; CDR3 protein: CASSKDQPPYNEQFF; CDR3 DNA: TGTGCCAGCAGTAAAGACCAGCCCCCTTACAATGAGCAGTTCTTC
J gene: TRBJ1-2; clone size: many; D gene: TRBD1; V gene: TRBV7-2; CDR3 protein: CASSLAGDRDSPNYGYTF; CDR3 DNA: TGTGCCAGCAGCTTAGCAGGTGACAGGGACAGCCCCAACTATGGCTACACCTTC
J gene: TRBJ2-1; clone size: few; D gene: TRBD2; V gene: TRBV4-2; CDR3 protein: CASTADWASGRAYQYNEQFF; CDR3 DNA: TGTGCCAGCACCGCGGACTGGGCTAGCGGGAGGGCCTACCAATACAATGAGCAGTTCTTC
J gene: TRBJ2-3; clone size: NA; D gene: TRBD2; V gene: TRBV5-1; CDR3 protein: CASSSSGSGSVTDTQYF; CDR3 DNA: TGCGCCAGCAGCTCAAGTGGTAGCGGGAGCGTTACAGATACGCAGTATTTT
J gene: TRBJ1-5; clone size: few; D gene: NA; V gene: TRBV4-1; CDR3 protein: CASSQQGSNQPQHF; CDR3 DNA: TGCGCCAGCAGCCAGCAGGGTAGCAATCAGCCCCAGCATTTT
J gene: TRBJ2-2; clone size: few; D gene: NA; V gene: TRBV5-1; CDR3 protein: CASSLSGEGNTGELFF; CDR3 DNA: TGCGCCAGCAGCTTGTCGGGAGAGGGAAACACCGGGGAGCTGTTTTTT
J gene: TRBJ2-1; clone size: many; D gene: NA; V gene: TRBV29-1; CDR3 protein: CSSGTPDNEQFF; CDR3 DNA: TGCAGCTCCGGGACTCCCGACAATGAGCAGTTCTTC
J gene: TRBJ1-2; clone size: few; D gene: TRBD1; V gene: TRBV15; CDR3 protein: CATSRVRTGQYGYTF; CDR3 DNA: TGTGCCACCAGCAGAGTTCGGACAGGGCAGTATGGCTACACCTTC
J gene: TRBJ2-7; clone size: few; D gene: TRBD1; V gene: TRBV5-1; CDR3 protein: CASSLDRGSSTRREQYF; CDR3 DNA: TGCGCCAGCAGCCTGGACAGGGGATCTTCCACCCGCCGCGAGCAGTACTTC
J gene: TRBJ2-7; clone size: NA; D gene: NA; V gene: TRBV7-9; CDR3 protein: CASRPGGYEQYF; CDR3 DNA: TGTGCCAGCAGACCCGGGGGCTACGAGCAGTACTTC
J gene: TRBJ2-5; clone size: few; D gene: TRBD2; V gene: TRBV3-1; CDR3 protein: CASSQDSASGTETQYF; CDR3 DNA: TGTGCCAGCAGCCAAGATTCGGCTAGCGGGACAGAGACCCAGTACTTC
J gene: TRBJ2-5; clone size: NA; D gene: NA; V gene: TRBV20-1; CDR3 protein: CSAQRSNQETQYF; CDR3 DNA: TGCAGTGCCCAGCGGTCGAACCAAGAGACCCAGTACTTC
J gene: TRBJ2-5; clone size: few; D gene: NA; V gene: TRBV11-2; CDR3 protein: CASSLGPATRETQYF; CDR3 DNA: TGTGCCAGCAGCTTAGGGCCCGCCACCCGAGAGACCCAGTACTTC
J gene: TRBJ2-1; clone size: many; D gene: NA; V gene: TRBV12-3/TRBV12-4; CDR3 protein: CASSLSQSNEQFF; CDR3 DNA: TGTGCCAGCAGTTTATCTCAGAGCAATGAGCAGTTCTTC
J gene: TRBJ1-6; clone size: few; D gene: TRBD1; V gene: TRBV7-2; CDR3 protein: CASSLHHRGLNSPLHF; CDR3 DNA: TGTGCCAGCAGCCTCCATCACAGGGGCTTGAATTCACCCCTCCACTTT